The rows below give T cell receptor beta chains drawn from one sample of a study of T-cell memory formation after mild COVID-19. TCRdb processed the 5' RACE reads anew with MiXCR; each CDR3 protein has one entry. The data contain around 180,000 distinct CDR3 sequences, roughly 18% of them singletons. Material for sequencing was PBMCs or a T cell subset sorted from them (not recorded which). The receptors here all came from a man between 18 and 35 years old who had mild COVID-19 (a few samples of this study predate the infection). Cell type and time point are not known. The CDR3 runs from the conserved cysteine through the conserved F or W. D genes are given only for firm matches. Expanded clones get a size class; other rows say once, few or many, or leave the size out.

cdr3_nt: TGCGCCAGCAGCCAGATGACAGGGGGCTTTGAAAAACTGTTTTTT; cdr3_aa: CASSQMTGGFEKLFF; clone_size: .; v_call: TRBV4-3; d_call: TRBD1; j_call: TRBJ1-4
cdr3_nt: TGTGCCACCCGGAGGGTCGGTGAGCAGTTCTTC; cdr3_aa: CATRRVGEQFF; clone_size: few; v_call: TRBV28; d_call: .; j_call: TRBJ2-1
cdr3_nt: TGCGCCAGCAGCTCGGACCTAGCGGGGGGGTACAATGAGCAGTTCTTC; cdr3_aa: CASSSDLAGGYNEQFF; clone_size: .; v_call: TRBV5-1; d_call: TRBD2; j_call: TRBJ2-1
cdr3_nt: TGTGCCAGCAGCACGCAACAGGGGGTCTATGGCTACACCTTC; cdr3_aa: CASSTQQGVYGYTF; clone_size: many; v_call: TRBV7-2; d_call: TRBD1; j_call: TRBJ1-2
cdr3_nt: TGCGCCAGCAGCCAAGAGACAGATACGCAGTATTTT; cdr3_aa: CASSQETDTQYF; clone_size: many; v_call: TRBV4-3; d_call: .; j_call: TRBJ2-3
cdr3_nt: TGTGCCATCACTACAGGGTACGAGCAGTTCTTC; cdr3_aa: CAITTGYEQFF; clone_size: .; v_call: TRBV10-3; d_call: .; j_call: TRBJ2-1
cdr3_nt: TGCGCCAGCAGCCCGGACAGGGGTATCACCGGGGAGCTGTTTTTT; cdr3_aa: CASSPDRGITGELFF; clone_size: many; v_call: TRBV5-1; d_call: TRBD1; j_call: TRBJ2-2
cdr3_nt: TGTGCCAGCAGCTACCTTGGGTACAATGAGCAGTTCTTC; cdr3_aa: CASSYLGYNEQFF; clone_size: .; v_call: TRBV7-3; d_call: .; j_call: TRBJ2-1
cdr3_nt: TGCGCCAGCAGCTTCCAGGTCGCCACCGTCCTGACTTTC; cdr3_aa: CASSFQVATVLTF; clone_size: .; v_call: TRBV5-1; d_call: .; j_call: TRBJ2-6
cdr3_nt: TGTGCCACCAGTGACACTCGGGGTAGCGGGGCAGATACGCAGTATTTT; cdr3_aa: CATSDTRGSGADTQYF; clone_size: .; v_call: TRBV24-1; d_call: TRBD2; j_call: TRBJ2-3
cdr3_nt: TGCAGCGTTGCACAGCTTCTCACTAACTATGGCTACACCTTC; cdr3_aa: CSVAQLLTNYGYTF; clone_size: .; v_call: TRBV29-1; d_call: .; j_call: TRBJ1-2
cdr3_nt: TGTGCCAGCAGCTTCACTCCGGGGCCGGAGAATGAGCAGTTCTTC; cdr3_aa: CASSFTPGPENEQFF; clone_size: few; v_call: TRBV7-2; d_call: .; j_call: TRBJ2-1
cdr3_nt: TGTGCCAGCAGTGGACTGCTGCCCCCCTACGAGCAGTACTTC; cdr3_aa: CASSGLLPPYEQYF; clone_size: .; v_call: TRBV12-3/TRBV12-4; d_call: .; j_call: TRBJ2-7
cdr3_nt: TGTGCCAGCAGCTCAACGGGTCCCTCTGGCGGGGAGCTGTTTTTT; cdr3_aa: CASSSTGPSGGELFF; clone_size: few; v_call: TRBV7-3; d_call: .; j_call: TRBJ2-2
cdr3_nt: TGCGCCAGCAGCTCCGACAGGGGGCGCGGCACCGGGGAGCTGTTTTTT; cdr3_aa: CASSSDRGRGTGELFF; clone_size: few; v_call: TRBV5-1; d_call: TRBD1; j_call: TRBJ2-2
cdr3_nt: TGTGCCAGCAGCCTTGTGGGGAGTCAGCCCCAGCATTTT; cdr3_aa: CASSLVGSQPQHF; clone_size: .; v_call: TRBV7-2; d_call: .; j_call: TRBJ1-5
cdr3_nt: TGTGCCAGCTCACCAACAGAAGATACGCAGTATTTT; cdr3_aa: CASSPTEDTQYF; clone_size: few; v_call: TRBV18; d_call: .; j_call: TRBJ2-3
cdr3_nt: TGTGCCAGCTCGGCGGAGGGGGGTTCACCCCTCCACTTT; cdr3_aa: CASSAEGGSPLHF; clone_size: few; v_call: TRBV6-6; d_call: .; j_call: TRBJ1-6
cdr3_nt: TGCGCCAGCAGCCAAGATCCGGGGCGCCCCGAAAAACTGTTTTTT; cdr3_aa: CASSQDPGRPEKLFF; clone_size: .; v_call: TRBV4-3; d_call: .; j_call: TRBJ1-4
cdr3_nt: TGTGCCAGCAGTCTGACAGGGGTATTGGGTGGGGCCAACGTCCTGACTTTC; cdr3_aa: CASSLTGVLGGANVLTF; clone_size: .; v_call: TRBV27; d_call: TRBD1; j_call: TRBJ2-6
cdr3_nt: TGCGCCAGCAGCCTTCTGGGGGGGGTCCACAATGAGCAGTTCTTC; cdr3_aa: CASSLLGGVHNEQFF; clone_size: many; v_call: TRBV5-1; d_call: TRBD2; j_call: TRBJ2-1
cdr3_nt: TGTGCCAGCAGCTTAGCGGAGACCCAAGAGACCCAGTACTTC; cdr3_aa: CASSLAETQETQYF; clone_size: .; v_call: TRBV7-8; d_call: .; j_call: TRBJ2-5
cdr3_nt: TGTGCCAGCTCACTGGACAGCTTAGAGCAGTACTTC; cdr3_aa: CASSLDSLEQYF; clone_size: .; v_call: TRBV18; d_call: .; j_call: TRBJ2-7
cdr3_nt: TGCGCCAGCAGCTCTGAAATGAACACTGAAGCTTTCTTT; cdr3_aa: CASSSEMNTEAFF; clone_size: few; v_call: TRBV5-1; d_call: .; j_call: TRBJ1-1
cdr3_nt: TGTGCCAGCAGCCCGGGGGGAATAGAAGAGACCCAGTACTTC; cdr3_aa: CASSPGGIEETQYF; clone_size: many; v_call: TRBV5-5; d_call: TRBD2; j_call: TRBJ2-5
cdr3_nt: TGTGCCAGCAGCTCGCGGACAGGGCGGTTGAGCACCGGGGAGCTGTTTTTT; cdr3_aa: CASSSRTGRLSTGELFF; clone_size: .; v_call: TRBV7-3; d_call: TRBD1; j_call: TRBJ2-2
cdr3_nt: TGTGCCAGCAGTTTATTCACGGTTACCGGGGAGCTGTTTTTT; cdr3_aa: CASSLFTVTGELFF; clone_size: .; v_call: TRBV28; d_call: .; j_call: TRBJ2-2
cdr3_nt: TGTGCCAGCAGCTTAGGAGGGTTCTACGAGCAGTACTTC; cdr3_aa: CASSLGGFYEQYF; clone_size: .; v_call: TRBV7-2; d_call: .; j_call: TRBJ2-7
cdr3_nt: TGTGCCAGCAGCCTTGAGGACTTCTCTGGAAACACCATATATTTT; cdr3_aa: CASSLEDFSGNTIYF; clone_size: .; v_call: TRBV9; d_call: .; j_call: TRBJ1-3
cdr3_nt: TGCGCCAGCAGCCAAGGGAGGGGGGGCAGGAGCACTGAAGCTTTCTTT; cdr3_aa: CASSQGRGGRSTEAFF; clone_size: .; v_call: TRBV4-1; d_call: .; j_call: TRBJ1-1
cdr3_nt: TGCAGTGCCAGTTCCAGCGGGGGGGCCTCAGAGACCCAGTACTTC; cdr3_aa: CSASSSGGASETQYF; clone_size: few; v_call: TRBV20-1; d_call: TRBD2; j_call: TRBJ2-5
cdr3_nt: TGTGCCAGCTCGGACGCGGGGAGCGCTAACTATGGCTACACCTTC; cdr3_aa: CASSDAGSANYGYTF; clone_size: few; v_call: TRBV18; d_call: .; j_call: TRBJ1-2
cdr3_nt: TGTGCCAGCAGCTTAGTGGGGGAGGGAACTGAAGCTTTCTTT; cdr3_aa: CASSLVGEGTEAFF; clone_size: few; v_call: TRBV7-2; d_call: .; j_call: TRBJ1-1
cdr3_nt: TGTGCCAGCAGTGTCCCAGGACAAGAGACCCAGTACTTC; cdr3_aa: CASSVPGQETQYF; clone_size: .; v_call: TRBV6-1; d_call: .; j_call: TRBJ2-5
cdr3_nt: TGTGCCAGCAGTTTGACAGGGGTAGGGACTCAGCCCCAGCATTTT; cdr3_aa: CASSLTGVGTQPQHF; clone_size: many; v_call: TRBV27; d_call: TRBD1; j_call: TRBJ1-5
cdr3_nt: TGTGCCGCCAGCGCACAGGGGGGGACCACAGATACGCAGTATTTT; cdr3_aa: CAASAQGGTTDTQYF; clone_size: many; v_call: TRBV10-3; d_call: .; j_call: TRBJ2-3
cdr3_nt: TGTGCCAGCTCACCCAGCGCAGGGTACAATGAGCAGTTCTTC; cdr3_aa: CASSPSAGYNEQFF; clone_size: .; v_call: TRBV18; d_call: .; j_call: TRBJ2-1
cdr3_nt: TGTGCCAGCAGAAAAGCCTCTGGGGCCAACGTCCTGACTTTC; cdr3_aa: CASRKASGANVLTF; clone_size: .; v_call: TRBV7-2; d_call: .; j_call: TRBJ2-6
cdr3_nt: TGTGCCAGCAGCCGGGGACTTACCCTCGGGGCCAACGTCCTGACTTTC; cdr3_aa: CASSRGLTLGANVLTF; clone_size: few; v_call: TRBV7-3; d_call: .; j_call: TRBJ2-6
cdr3_nt: TGTGCCACCCGAGGAAGGGGGTCGGATACGCAGTATTTT; cdr3_aa: CATRGRGSDTQYF; clone_size: .; v_call: TRBV19; d_call: .; j_call: TRBJ2-3
cdr3_nt: TGCGCCAGCAGCCAAGAGGAAGGAAGCAATCAGCCCCAGCATTTT; cdr3_aa: CASSQEEGSNQPQHF; clone_size: few; v_call: TRBV4-3; d_call: .; j_call: TRBJ1-5
cdr3_nt: TGTGCCAGCAGCCGGGAAGGAAGCGGAGAGACCCAGTACTTC; cdr3_aa: CASSREGSGETQYF; clone_size: few; v_call: TRBV9; d_call: .; j_call: TRBJ2-5
cdr3_nt: TGCGCCAGCAGCTTGGCCGCAGGGGGCATGGAGACCCAGTACTTC; cdr3_aa: CASSLAAGGMETQYF; clone_size: .; v_call: TRBV5-1; d_call: TRBD1; j_call: TRBJ2-5
cdr3_nt: TGTGCCAGCAGATACTACGGGACTAGCGGGGCGGGAGAGACCCAGTACTTC; cdr3_aa: CASRYYGTSGAGETQYF; clone_size: .; v_call: TRBV7-2; d_call: TRBD2; j_call: TRBJ2-5
cdr3_nt: TGTGCCAGCAGCGCGACGGGGCTCGGGGGCTACACCTTC; cdr3_aa: CASSATGLGGYTF; clone_size: .; v_call: TRBV7-3; d_call: .; j_call: TRBJ1-2
cdr3_nt: TGCGCCAGCAGCCAAGACAGGGCATCCGACGGCTACACCTTC; cdr3_aa: CASSQDRASDGYTF; clone_size: .; v_call: TRBV4-1; d_call: .; j_call: TRBJ1-2
cdr3_nt: TGTGCCAGCCGTGGACTAGCGTCCACCGGGGAGCTGTTTTTT; cdr3_aa: CASRGLASTGELFF; clone_size: few; v_call: TRBV6-5; d_call: TRBD2; j_call: TRBJ2-2
cdr3_nt: TGTGCCAGCAGTTTATCATACTATGGCTACACCTTC; cdr3_aa: CASSLSYYGYTF; clone_size: few; v_call: TRBV28; d_call: .; j_call: TRBJ1-2